Each of the 6 T cell receptor beta chains below was sequenced from the same sample in a study of cytomegalovirus exposure and HLA in healthy donors. The method was immunoSEQ multiplex PCR; TCRdb's version includes in-frame clones alone and lacks a portion of them. The data contain about 190,000 clones, approximately 88% of them singletons. Sequenced: PBMCs. All receptors derive from a man aged 18 to 30 in good health and CMV-seropositive.

This sequence joins TRBV9 and TRBJ2-7; TRBD2 matches 8 bases. V lost 5 bases to trimming and J lost 6 bases; unmatched junction nucleotides: 7. Germline V CDR1 and CDR2: SGDLS, YYNGEE. There are 13 residues in the CDR3. The CDR3 reads CASRVSGTGEQYF. CDR3 in DNA: TGTGCCAGCAGGGTTAGCGGGACCGGCGAGCAGTACTTC.

The chain recombines TRBV27 with TRBJ2-7; a weak D match, TRBD1 (7 bases). In germline, CDR1 is MNHEY, CDR2 SMNVEV (reference sequence). The CDR3 totals 14 residues. V was clipped by 3 bases and J by 5 bases, with 14 bases between them. The DNA for the CDR3 is TGTGCCAGCAGTTTCGGCAGGGGGGTGCACGAGCAGTACTTC. Its protein product is CASSFGRGVHEQYF.

This clone is labeled as medium-sized. This chain connects TRBV7-2 to TRBJ1-5; D is undetermined. Germline lookup yields CDR1 SGHTA and CDR2 FQGNSA. V was shortened by 8 bases and J by 2 bases, with 7 bases between the two germline ends. This CDR3 contains 12 residues. CDR3 coding DNA: TGTGCCAGCCGGGAGGGCAATCAGCCCCAGCATTTT. Amino acid sequence: CASREGNQPQHF.

This clone was recorded only once. This chain links TRBV5-1 with TRBJ2-3, with TRBD2 identical over 15 bases. Germline V gene sequence: CDR1 SGHRS, CDR2 YFSETQ. Trimming removed 3 bases from V and 0 bases from J; junction bases left unmatched: 8. CDR3 length: 19 residues. CDR3 in amino acids: CASSSGLAGGVGSTDTQYF. The CDR3 DNA reads TGCGCCAGCAGCTCGGGACTAGCGGGAGGAGTCGGCAGCACAGATACGCAGTATTTT.

The rearrangement uses TRBV4-2 and TRBJ2-3; D might be TRBD2 (6 bases). This CDR3 comprises 13 residues. The V end lost 1 base, the J end lost 10 bases, and 12 bases lay between the germline ends. In germline, CDR1 is LGHNA, CDR2 YNFKEQ. For the CDR3, the DNA is TGTGCCAGCAGCCAAGGGAGGGGTACCTCGCAGTATTTT. Translated, it gives CASSQGRGTSQYF.

The chain joins TRBV11-1 to TRBJ2-1; tentative D call: TRBD1 (5 bases). The CDR3 has 14 residues. Trimming cost V 4 bases and J 3 bases, with 10 bases left between them. Germline loops: CDR1 SGHAT, CDR2 FQDESV (reference sequence). The DNA of the CDR3 is TGTGCCAGCAGCTATAGGGGTAACTACAATGAGCAGTTCTTC. Protein sequence: CASSYRGNYNEQFF. Using reference TRBV11-1 and TRBJ2-1 for the parts outside the CDR3, the full variable domain is EAEVAQSPRYKITEKSQAVAFWCDPISGHATLYWYRQILGQGPELLVQFQDESVVDDSQLPKDRFSAERLKGVDSTLKIQPAELGDSAMYLCASSYRGNYNEQFFGPGTRLTVL.